The T cell receptor beta chain under discussion was sequenced for a study of cytomegalovirus exposure and HLA in healthy donors. Findings and limits, study-wide: Presence/absence analyses took donor sequencing depth as roughly uniform. Beyond CMV serostatus, there was no information to go on about immune exposure. Specific recognition of CMV antigens was confirmed in vitro for a few chains (all CMV-associated). What a later analysis reportedly showed was that an Asian-associated ancestry cluster had fewer N-insertions than the roughly 700-donor mean.

PCR employed 60 Vbeta and 13 Jbeta primers. Profiled with immunoSEQ multiplex PCR; TCRdb holds only in-frame clones, not every one. The data include some 80,000 clones; the top ten clones carry about 1.1%. Remarks on this clone: The target antigen is unknown.

The germline CDR1 and CDR2 sequences are MNHNS and SASEGT. The CDR3 spans 14 residues. Deletions cut 6 bases from V and 1 base from J, with 12 bases between. The TCR comes from a woman aged 25 to 39 in good health and CMV-seronegative. The chain combines TRBV6-1 with TRBJ1-1; D remains unclear. Material for sequencing was PBMCs. DNA of the CDR3: TGTGCCAGCAGCGTCAGAAGAGGGAACACTGAAGCTTTCTTT. This codes for CASSVRRGNTEAFF.